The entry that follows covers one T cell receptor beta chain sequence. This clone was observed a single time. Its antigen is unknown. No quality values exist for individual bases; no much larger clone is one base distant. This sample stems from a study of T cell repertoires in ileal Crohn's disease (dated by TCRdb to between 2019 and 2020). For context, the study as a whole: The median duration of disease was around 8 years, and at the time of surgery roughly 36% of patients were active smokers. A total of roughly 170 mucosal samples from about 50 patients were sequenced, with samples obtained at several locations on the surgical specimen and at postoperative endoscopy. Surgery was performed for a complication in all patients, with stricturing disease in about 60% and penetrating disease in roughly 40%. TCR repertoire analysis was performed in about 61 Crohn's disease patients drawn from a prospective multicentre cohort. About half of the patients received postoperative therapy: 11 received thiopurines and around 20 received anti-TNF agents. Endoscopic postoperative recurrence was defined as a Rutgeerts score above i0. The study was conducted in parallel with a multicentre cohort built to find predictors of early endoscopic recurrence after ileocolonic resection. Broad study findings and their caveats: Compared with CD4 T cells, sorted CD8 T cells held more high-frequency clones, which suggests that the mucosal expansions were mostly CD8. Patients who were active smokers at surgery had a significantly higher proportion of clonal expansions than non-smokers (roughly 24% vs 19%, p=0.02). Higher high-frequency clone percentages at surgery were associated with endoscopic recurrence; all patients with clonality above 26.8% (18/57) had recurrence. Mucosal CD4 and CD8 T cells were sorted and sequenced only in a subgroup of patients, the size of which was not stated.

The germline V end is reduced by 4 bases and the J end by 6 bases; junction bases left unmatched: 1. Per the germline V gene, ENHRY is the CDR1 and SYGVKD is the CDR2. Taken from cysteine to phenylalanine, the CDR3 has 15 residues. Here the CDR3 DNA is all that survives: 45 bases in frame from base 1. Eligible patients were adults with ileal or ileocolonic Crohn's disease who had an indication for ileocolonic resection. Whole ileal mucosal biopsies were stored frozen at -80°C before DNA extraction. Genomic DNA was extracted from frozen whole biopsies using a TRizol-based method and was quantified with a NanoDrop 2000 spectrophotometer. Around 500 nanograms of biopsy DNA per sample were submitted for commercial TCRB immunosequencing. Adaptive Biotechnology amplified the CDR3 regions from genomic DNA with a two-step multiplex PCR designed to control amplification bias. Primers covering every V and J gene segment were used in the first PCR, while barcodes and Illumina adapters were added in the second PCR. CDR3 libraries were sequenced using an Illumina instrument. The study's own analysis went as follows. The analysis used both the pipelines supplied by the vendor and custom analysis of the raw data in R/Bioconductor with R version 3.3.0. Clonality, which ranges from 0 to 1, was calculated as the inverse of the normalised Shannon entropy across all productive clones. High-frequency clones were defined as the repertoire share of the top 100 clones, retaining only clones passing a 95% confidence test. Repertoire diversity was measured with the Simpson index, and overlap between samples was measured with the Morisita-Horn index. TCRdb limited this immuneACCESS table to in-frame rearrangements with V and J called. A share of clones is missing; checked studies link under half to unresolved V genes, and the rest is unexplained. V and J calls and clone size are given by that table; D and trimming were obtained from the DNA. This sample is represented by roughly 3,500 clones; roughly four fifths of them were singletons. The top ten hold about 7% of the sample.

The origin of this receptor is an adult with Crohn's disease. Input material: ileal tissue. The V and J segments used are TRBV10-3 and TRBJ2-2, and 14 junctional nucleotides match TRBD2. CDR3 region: CAISAGLAGAGELFF. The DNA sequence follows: TGTGCCATCAGTGCGGGACTAGCGGGAGCCGGGGAGCTGTTTTTT.